The TCR beta chain under discussion was sequenced for a study of control samples from healthy donors and cancer patients (dated by TCRdb to between 2020 and 2021). The library was built by means of the immunoSEQ multiplex PCR assay. As stored in TCRdb, this immuneACCESS dataset retains in-frame rearrangements with V and J assigned. A fraction of the clones does not appear; measured against another copy, unresolved V genes explain less than half of the discrepancy, and the remainder lacks a known reason. This sample has 90,000 to 100,000 clones in its table, and around three quarters of those were observed once. Clones ranked in the top ten supply approximately 10% of the sample. The CDR3 runs 14 amino acids, cysteine and phenylalanine included. Only the CDR3 portion is preserved as DNA: 42 bases, with reading frame beginning at the first base. According to the germline V gene, CDR1 reads SNHLY and CDR2 reads FYNNEI. V loses 4 bases of germline sequence and J loses 4 bases, and the interval between the two ends is 14 bases.

On this clone itself: Its recognized antigen is unknown. Within one base of it there is no much larger clone, and no base qualities were kept.

The source is a woman aged 25 to 39 in good health. The sample was blood. This chain is built from TRBV2 and TRBJ2-7; a tentative D call is TRBD1 (6 bases match). The DNA sequence reads TGTGCCAGCAGTGTGAGGGGGTTCGGATACGAGCAGTACTTC. Its product reads: CASSVRGFGYEQYF.